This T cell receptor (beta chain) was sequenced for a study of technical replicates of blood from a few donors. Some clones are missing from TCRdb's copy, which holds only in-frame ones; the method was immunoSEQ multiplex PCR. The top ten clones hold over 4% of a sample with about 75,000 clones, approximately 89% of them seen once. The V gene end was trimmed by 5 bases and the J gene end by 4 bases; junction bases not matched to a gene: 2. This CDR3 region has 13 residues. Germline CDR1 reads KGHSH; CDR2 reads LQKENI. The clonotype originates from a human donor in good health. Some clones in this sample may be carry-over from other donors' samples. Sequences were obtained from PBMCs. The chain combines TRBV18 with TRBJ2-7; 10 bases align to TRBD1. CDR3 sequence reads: CASSMGQGYEQYF. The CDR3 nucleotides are TGTGCCAGCTCAATGGGACAGGGGTACGAGCAGTACTTC.